This paragraph covers one T cell receptor (beta chain) sequence. Its cognate antigen is unknown. The study profiled TCR beta VDJ and CDR3 using genomic DNA as template. TCRdb redid the calling of the reads with MiXCR, one entry per CDR3 protein. Of hundreds of thousands of distinct CDR3 sequences in the sample, roughly 64% were seen once. These data originate in a study of CD8+CD57+ T cells in acquired aplastic anemia. Overall study context: Read counts for CD4+ cells (from healthy donors) averaged about 10.8 million. Study findings and constraints: Patients and controls shared 25 to 35 CD8+ CDR3 sequences, highly expressed in patients.

Germline CDR1 LNHNV, CDR2 YYDKDF (reference sequence). This CDR3 has 17 residues. V trimming: 3 bases; J trimming: 4 bases; junction bases outside the gene matches: 11. The source material was sorted CD4+, CD8+, or CD8+CD57+ T cells (not recorded which) from PBMCs. The chain carries TRBV15 and TRBJ1-5; 8 nucleotides match TRBD1. The TCR sequence derives from a human donor in good health, serving as a control. DNA for the CDR3: TGTGCCACCAGCAGCATCAGGGGGCGGCAGTTAAATCAGCCCCAGCATTTT. Its protein is CATSSIRGRQLNQPQHF.